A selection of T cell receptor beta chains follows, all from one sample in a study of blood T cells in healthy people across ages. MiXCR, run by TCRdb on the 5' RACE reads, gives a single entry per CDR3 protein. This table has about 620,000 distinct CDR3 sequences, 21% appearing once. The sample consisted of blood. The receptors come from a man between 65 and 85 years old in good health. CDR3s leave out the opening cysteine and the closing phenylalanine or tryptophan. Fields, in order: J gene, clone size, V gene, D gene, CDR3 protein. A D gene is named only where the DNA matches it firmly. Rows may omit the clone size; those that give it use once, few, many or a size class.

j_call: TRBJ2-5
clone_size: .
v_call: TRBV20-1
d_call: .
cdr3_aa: SVTGTDGETQY

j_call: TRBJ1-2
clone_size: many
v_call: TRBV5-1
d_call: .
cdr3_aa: ASSLGSLSDGYT

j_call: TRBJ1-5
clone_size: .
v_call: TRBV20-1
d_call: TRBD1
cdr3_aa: SATDPGQRNQPQH

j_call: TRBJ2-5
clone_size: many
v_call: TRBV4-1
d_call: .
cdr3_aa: ASGPSGQETQY

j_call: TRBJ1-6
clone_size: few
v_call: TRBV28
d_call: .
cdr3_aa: ASSTTGLSRNSPLH

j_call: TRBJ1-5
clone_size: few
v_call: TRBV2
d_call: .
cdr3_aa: ASSEAPRRNQPQH

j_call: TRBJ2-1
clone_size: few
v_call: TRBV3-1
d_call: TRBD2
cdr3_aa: ASSQEAGGSYNEQF

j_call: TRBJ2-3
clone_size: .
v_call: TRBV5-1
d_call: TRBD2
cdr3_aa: ASSWGKLSGTGTDTQY

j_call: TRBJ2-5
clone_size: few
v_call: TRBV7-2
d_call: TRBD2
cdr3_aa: ASSLLAGELY

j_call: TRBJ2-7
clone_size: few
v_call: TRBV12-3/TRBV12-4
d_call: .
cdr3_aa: ASSSNRYSYEQY

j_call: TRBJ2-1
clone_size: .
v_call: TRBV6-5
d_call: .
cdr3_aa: ASSRRGVVYNEQF

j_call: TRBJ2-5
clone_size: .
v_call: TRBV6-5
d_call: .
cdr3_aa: ASSSAEWETQY

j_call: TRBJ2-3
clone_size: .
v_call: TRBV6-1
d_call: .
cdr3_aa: ASSVNADTQY

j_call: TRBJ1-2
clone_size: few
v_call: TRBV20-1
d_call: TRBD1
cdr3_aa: SAPTGTGDGYT

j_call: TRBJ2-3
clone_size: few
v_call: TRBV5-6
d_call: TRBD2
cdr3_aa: ASSFQASGISDTQY

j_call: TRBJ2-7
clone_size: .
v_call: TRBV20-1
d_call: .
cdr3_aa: SATAIEGTANYEQY

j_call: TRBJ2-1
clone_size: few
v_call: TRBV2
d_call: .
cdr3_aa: ASRGDAGEQF

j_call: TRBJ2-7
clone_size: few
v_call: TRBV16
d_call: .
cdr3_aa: ASSLGLPSSYEQY

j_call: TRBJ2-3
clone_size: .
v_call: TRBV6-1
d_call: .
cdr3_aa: ASSGDYRDTQY

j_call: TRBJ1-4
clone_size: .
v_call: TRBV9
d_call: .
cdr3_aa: ASSVGAPNEKLF

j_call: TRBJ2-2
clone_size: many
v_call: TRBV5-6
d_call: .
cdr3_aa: ASSWSAGELF

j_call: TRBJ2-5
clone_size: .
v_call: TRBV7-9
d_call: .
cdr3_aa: ASSLEPGGIETQY

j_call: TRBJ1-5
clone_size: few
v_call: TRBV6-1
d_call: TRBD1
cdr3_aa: ASITSGTVDQPQH

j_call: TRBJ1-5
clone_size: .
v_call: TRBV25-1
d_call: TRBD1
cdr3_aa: ASSILPGQGLHQPQH

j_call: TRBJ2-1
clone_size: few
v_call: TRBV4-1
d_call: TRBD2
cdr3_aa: ASSQADGASGEVDNEQF

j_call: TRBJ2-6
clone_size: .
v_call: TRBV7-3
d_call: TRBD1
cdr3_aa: ASSPGDRAGANVLT

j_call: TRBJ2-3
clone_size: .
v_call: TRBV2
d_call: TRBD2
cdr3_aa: ASSASGGPDTQY

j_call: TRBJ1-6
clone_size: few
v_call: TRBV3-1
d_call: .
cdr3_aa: ASSQTTESPLH

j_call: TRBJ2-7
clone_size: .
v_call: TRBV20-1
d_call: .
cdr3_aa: SAPNYGEQY

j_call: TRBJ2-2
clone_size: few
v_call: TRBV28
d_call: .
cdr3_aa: ASSLGGFRGTGELF

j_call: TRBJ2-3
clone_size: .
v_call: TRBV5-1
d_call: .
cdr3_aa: ASAASTDTQY

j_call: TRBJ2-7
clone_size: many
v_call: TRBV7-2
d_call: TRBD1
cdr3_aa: ASRRGTGFNEQY

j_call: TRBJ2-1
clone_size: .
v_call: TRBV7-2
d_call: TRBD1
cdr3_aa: ASSKQGYNEQF

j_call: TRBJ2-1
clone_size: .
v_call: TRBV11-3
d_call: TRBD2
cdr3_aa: ASSLDTAGYNEQF

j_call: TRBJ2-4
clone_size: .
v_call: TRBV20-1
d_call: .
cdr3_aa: SARESGAKNIQY

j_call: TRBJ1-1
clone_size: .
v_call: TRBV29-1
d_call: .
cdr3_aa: SVMGLMNTEAF

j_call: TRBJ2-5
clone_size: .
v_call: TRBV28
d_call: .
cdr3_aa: ASSQGRKETQY

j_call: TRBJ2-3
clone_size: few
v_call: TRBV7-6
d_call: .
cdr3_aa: ASGRDPSTDTQY

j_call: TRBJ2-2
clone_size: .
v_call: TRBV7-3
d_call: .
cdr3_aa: ASSPRGAHTGELF

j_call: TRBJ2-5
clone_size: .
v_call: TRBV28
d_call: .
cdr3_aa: ASSFSALGTQY

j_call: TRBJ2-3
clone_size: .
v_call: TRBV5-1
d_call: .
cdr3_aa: ASSLVDGADTQY

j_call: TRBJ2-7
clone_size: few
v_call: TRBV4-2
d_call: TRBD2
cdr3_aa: ASSQDIGTSYYEQY

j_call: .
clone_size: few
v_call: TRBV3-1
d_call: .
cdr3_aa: ASSLLARSPGYEQY

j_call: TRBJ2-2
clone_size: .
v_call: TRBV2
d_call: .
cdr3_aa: ASSPLETGELF

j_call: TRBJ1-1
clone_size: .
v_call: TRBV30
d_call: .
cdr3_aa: AWTLPGRPTEAF

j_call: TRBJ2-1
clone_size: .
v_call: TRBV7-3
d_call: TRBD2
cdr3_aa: QPTSGRAQAQHNEQF